This T cell receptor beta chain was recovered during a study of cytomegalovirus exposure and HLA in healthy donors. Researchers ran the PCR with 60 Vbeta and 13 Jbeta primers. Produced via immunoSEQ multiplex PCR; TCRdb's table is partial and in-frame only. Among roughly 34,000 clones listed, around 70% were seen once. Germline lookup yields CDR1 SGHVS and CDR2 FNYEAQ. V dropped 8 bases and J dropped 9; count of bases not matched to a gene: 7. The CDR3 covers 14 residues. The TCR was taken from a man aged 35-49 years in good health and CMV-seropositive. The chain combines TRBV7-6 with TRBJ2-1; 13 bases agree with TRBD2. Source material: PBMCs. The CDR3 loop reads CASGTSGGAVEQFF. CDR3 DNA: TGTGCCAGCGGAACTAGCGGGGGGGCGGTTGAGCAGTTCTTC. Using reference TRBV7-6 and TRBJ2-1 for the parts outside the CDR3, the full variable domain is GAGVSQSPRYKVTKRGQDVALRCDPISGHVSLYWYRQALGQGPEFLTYFNYEAQQDKSGLPNDRFSAERPEGSISTLTIQRTEQRDSAMYRCASGTSGGAVEQFFGPGTRLTVL.